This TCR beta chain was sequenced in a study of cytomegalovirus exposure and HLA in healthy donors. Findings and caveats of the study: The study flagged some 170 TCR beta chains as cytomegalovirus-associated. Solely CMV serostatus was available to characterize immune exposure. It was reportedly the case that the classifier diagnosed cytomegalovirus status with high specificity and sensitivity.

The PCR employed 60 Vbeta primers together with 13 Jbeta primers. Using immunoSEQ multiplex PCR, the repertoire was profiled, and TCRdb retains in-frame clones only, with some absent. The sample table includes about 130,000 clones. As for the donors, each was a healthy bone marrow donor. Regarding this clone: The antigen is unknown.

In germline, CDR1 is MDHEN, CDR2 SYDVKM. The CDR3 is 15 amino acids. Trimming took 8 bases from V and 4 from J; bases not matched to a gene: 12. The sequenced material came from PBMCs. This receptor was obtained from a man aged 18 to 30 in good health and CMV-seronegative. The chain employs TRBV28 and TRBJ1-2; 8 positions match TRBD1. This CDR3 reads CASGAPTGGIYGYTF. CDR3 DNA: TGTGCCAGCGGGGCGCCAACAGGGGGTATCTATGGCTACACCTTC.